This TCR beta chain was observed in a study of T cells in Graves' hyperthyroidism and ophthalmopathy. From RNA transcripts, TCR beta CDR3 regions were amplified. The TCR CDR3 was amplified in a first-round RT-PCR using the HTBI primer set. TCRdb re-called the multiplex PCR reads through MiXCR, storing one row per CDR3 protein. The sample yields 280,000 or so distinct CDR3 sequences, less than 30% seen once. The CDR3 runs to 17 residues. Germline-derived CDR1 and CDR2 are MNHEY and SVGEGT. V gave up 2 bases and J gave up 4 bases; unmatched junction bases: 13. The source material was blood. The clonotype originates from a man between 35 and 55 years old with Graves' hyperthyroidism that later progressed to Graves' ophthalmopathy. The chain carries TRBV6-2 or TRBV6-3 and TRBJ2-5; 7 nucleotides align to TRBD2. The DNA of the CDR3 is TGTGCCAGCAGTTACAGGATAGCGGGCTACCTGGGAGAGACCCAGTACTTC. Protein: CASSYRIAGYLGETQYF.